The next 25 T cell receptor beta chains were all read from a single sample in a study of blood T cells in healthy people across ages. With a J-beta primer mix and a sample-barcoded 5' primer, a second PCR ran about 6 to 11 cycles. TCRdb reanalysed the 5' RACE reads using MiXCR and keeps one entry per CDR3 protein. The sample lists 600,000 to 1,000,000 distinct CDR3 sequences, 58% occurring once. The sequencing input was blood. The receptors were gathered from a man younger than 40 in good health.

The CDR3 bases are TGCAGTGCTAGTATCAGGGGGAGGGCCTCCTACGAGCAGTACTTC. It specifies CSASIRGRASYEQYF. This sequence joins TRBV20-1 and TRBJ2-4; possibly TRBD1 or TRBD2 for D (7 bases each). The DNA end favors TRBJ2-7, so the J call may be wrong. Germline V gives CDR1 DFQATT, CDR2 SNEGSKA (reference sequence). The CDR3 sequence is 15 residues long.

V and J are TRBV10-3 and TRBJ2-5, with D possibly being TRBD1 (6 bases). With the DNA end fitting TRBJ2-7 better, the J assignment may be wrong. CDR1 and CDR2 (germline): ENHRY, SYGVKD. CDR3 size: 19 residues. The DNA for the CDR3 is TGTGCCATCAGTGAATCCGTTCTAAAGACAGGCCGATACTCCTACGAGCAGTACTTC. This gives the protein CAISESVLKTGRYSYEQYF.

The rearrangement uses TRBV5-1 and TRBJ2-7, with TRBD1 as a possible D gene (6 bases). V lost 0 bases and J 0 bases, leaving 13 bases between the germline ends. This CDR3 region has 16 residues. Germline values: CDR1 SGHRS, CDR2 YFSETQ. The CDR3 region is CASSLGTVRSSYEQYF. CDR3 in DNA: TGCGCCAGCAGCTTGGGGACAGTCCGCAGCTCCTACGAGCAGTACTTC.

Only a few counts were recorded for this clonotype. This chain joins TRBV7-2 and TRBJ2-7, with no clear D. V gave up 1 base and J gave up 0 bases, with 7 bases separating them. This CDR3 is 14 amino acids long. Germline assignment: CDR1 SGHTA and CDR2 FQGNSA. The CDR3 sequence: CASSLEWSSYEQYF. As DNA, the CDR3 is TGTGCCAGCAGCTTAGAATGGTCCTCCTACGAGCAGTACTTC.

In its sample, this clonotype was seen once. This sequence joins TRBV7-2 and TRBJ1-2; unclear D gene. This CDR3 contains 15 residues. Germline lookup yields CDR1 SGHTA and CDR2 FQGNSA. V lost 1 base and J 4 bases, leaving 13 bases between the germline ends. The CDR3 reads CASSLEVSSPYGYTF. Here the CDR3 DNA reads TGTGCCAGCAGCTTAGAAGTGTCCAGCCCCTATGGCTACACCTTC.

The DNA of the CDR3 is TGCAGTGCTAGGCCAGCGGTAAACACTGAAGCTTTCTTT. Encoded protein: CSARPAVNTEAFF. V is TRBV20-1 and J is TRBJ1-1; the D is unclear. V lost 3 bases and J lost 2, with 10 bases in between. CDR1 and CDR2 (germline): DFQATT, SNEGSKA (reference sequence). The CDR3 consists of 13 residues.

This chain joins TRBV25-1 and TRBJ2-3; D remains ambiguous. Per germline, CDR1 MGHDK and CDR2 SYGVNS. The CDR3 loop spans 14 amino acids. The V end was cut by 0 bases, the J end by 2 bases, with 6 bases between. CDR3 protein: CASSEYGDTDTQYF. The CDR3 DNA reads TGTGCCAGCAGTGAATACGGCGACACAGATACGCAGTATTTT.

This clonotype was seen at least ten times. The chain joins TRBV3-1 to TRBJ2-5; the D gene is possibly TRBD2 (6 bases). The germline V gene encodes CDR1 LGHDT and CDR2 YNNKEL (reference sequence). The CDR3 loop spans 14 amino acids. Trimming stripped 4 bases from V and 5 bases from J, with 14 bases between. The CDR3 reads CASSPPSGVETQYF. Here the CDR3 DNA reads TGTGCCAGCAGCCCCCCCTCGGGGGTGGAGACCCAGTACTTC.

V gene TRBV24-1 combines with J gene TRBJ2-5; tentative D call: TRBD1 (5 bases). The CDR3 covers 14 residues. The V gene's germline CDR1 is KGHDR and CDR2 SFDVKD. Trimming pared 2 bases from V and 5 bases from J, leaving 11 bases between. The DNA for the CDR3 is TGTGCCACCAGTGATTCAGGGTTCCGTGAGACCCAGTACTTC. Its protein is CATSDSGFRETQYF.

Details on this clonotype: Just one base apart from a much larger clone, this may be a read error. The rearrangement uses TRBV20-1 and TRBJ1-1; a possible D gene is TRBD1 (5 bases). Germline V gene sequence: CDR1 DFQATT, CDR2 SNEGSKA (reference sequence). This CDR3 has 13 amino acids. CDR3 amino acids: CSARIGGETEVFF. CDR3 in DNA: TGCAGTGCTAGGATCGGGGGGGAAACTGAAGTTTTCTTT.

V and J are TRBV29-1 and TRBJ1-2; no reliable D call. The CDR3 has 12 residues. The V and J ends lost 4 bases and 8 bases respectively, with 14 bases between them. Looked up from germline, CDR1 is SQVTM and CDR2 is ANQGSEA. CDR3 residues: CSVGSLDLGYTF. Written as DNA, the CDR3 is TGCAGCGTTGGCTCACTCGACTTGGGCTACACCTTC.

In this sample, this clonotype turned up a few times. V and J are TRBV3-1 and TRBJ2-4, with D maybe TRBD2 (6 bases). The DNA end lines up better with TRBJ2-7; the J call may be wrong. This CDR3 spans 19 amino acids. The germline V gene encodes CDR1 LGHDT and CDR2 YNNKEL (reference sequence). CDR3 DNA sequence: TGTGCCAGCAGCCAGACGGGGCTAGCGAGGAGATACGGGGGATACGAGCAGTACTTC. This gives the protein CASSQTGLARRYGGYEQYF.

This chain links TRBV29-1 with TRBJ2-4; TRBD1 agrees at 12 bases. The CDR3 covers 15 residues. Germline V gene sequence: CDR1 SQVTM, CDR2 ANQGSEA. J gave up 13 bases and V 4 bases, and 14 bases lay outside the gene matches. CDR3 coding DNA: TGCAGCGTTGTAATGTGGGGACAGGGGGCTCGGGAGCAGTACTTC. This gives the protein CSVVMWGQGAREQYF.

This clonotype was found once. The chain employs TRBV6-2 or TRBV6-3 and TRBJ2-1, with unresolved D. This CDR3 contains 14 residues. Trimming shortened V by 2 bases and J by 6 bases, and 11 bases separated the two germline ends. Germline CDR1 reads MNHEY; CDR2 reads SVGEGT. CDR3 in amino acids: CASSYDYEGNEQFF. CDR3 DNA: TGTGCCAGCAGTTACGATTATGAAGGCAATGAGCAGTTCTTC.

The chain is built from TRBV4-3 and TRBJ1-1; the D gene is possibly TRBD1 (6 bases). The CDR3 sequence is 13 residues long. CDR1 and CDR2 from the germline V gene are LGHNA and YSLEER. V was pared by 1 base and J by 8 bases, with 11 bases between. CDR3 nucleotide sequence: TGCGCCAGCAGCCAAGGCGGGGGCGAAGAAGCTTTCTTT. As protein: CASSQGGGEEAFF.

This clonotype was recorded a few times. Here the CDR3 reads CASSYTGFPEQYF. CDR3 DNA: TGTGCCAGCAGCTACACAGGGTTTCCCGAGCAGTACTTC. The chain has TRBV7-9 and TRBJ2-7; tentatively, D is TRBD1 (6 bases). Per the germline V gene, CDR1 is SEHNR and CDR2 is FQNEAQ (reference sequence). The CDR3 covers 13 residues. The V and J ends lost 4 bases and 6 bases respectively, with 13 bases between them.

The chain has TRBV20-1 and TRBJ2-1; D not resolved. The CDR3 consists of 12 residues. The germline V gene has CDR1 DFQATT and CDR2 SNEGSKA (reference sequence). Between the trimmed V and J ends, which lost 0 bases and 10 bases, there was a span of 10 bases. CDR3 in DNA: TGCAGTGCTAGAGATCCTAACTCGGAGCAGTTCTTC. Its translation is CSARDPNSEQFF.

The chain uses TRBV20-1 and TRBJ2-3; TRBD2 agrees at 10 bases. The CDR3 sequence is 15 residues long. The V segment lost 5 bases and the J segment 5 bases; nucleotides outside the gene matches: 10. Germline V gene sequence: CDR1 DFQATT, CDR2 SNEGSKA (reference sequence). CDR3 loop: CSAYRTSGAGDTQYF. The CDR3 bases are TGCAGTGCTTACCGGACTAGCGGAGCGGGAGATACGCAGTATTTT.

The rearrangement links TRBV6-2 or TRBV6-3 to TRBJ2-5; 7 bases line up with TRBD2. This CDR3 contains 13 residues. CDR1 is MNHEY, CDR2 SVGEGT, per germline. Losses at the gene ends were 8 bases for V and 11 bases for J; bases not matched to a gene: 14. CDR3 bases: TGTGCCAGCCGACTGGCGGGAGATGGAAAGCAGTACTTC. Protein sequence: CASRLAGDGKQYF.

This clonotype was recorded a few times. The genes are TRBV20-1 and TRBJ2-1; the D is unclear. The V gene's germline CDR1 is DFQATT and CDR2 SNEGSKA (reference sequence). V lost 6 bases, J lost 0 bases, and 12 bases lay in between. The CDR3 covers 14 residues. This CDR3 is CSALNPFSYNEQFF. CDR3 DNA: TGCAGTGCCCTCAATCCATTCTCCTACAATGAGCAGTTCTTC.

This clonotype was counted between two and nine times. The CDR3 loop is CASSLSVYNEQFF. In nucleotides, the CDR3 is TGTGCCAGCAGTTTGTCGGTTTACAATGAGCAGTTCTTC. The gene calls are TRBV27 and TRBJ2-1; D uncertain. The germline gives CDR1 MNHEY, CDR2 SMNVEV (reference sequence). The CDR3 runs 13 residues. V lost 3 bases and J 4 bases, leaving 7 bases between the germline ends.

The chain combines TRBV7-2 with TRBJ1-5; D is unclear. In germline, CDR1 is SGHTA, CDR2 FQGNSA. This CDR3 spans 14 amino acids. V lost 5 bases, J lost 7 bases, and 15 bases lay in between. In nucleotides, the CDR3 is TGTGCCAGCAGCCCATTAGCCACCGGCCAGCCCCAGCATTTT. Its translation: CASSPLATGQPQHF.

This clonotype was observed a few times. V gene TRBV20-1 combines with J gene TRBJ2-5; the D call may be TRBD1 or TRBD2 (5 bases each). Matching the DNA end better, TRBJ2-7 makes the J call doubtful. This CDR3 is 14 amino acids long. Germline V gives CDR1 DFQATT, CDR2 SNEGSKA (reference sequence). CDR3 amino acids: CSAREVYGAGEQYF. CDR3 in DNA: TGCAGTGCTAGAGAGGTCTACGGGGCAGGCGAGCAGTACTTC.

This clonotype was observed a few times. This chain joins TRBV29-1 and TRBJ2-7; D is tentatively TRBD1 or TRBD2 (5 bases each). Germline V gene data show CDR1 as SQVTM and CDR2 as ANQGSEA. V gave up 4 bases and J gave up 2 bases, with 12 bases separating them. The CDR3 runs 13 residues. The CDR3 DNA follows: TGCAGCGTTGGGGACCGGGTAACCTACGAGCAGTACTTC. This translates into CSVGDRVTYEQYF.

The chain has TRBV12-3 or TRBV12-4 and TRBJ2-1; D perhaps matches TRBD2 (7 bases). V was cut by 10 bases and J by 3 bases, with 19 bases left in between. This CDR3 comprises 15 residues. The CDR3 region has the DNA TGTGCCACCACCCCGGCGGGGGCTCTCTACAATGAGCAGTTCTTC. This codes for CATTPAGALYNEQFF.